A single sample gave rise to the 28 T cell receptor beta chains below, sequenced in a study of T cell changes during pregnancy in multiple sclerosis. Clones were read by immunoSEQ multiplex PCR, and TCRdb kept only the in-frame ones, dropping some. This sample yields roughly 100,000 clones, of which over 75% are seen a single time; roughly 0.79% belongs to the top ten. Sample: peripheral blood, taken in the second trimester of pregnancy. These receptor sequences come from a female donor in good health, enrolled as a control in a pregnancy study.

The chain recombines TRBV25-1 with TRBJ2-1; TRBD1 aligns across 7 bases. The CDR3 consists of 15 residues. V was clipped by 5 bases and J by 5 bases; unmatched bases: 9. CDR1 is MGHDK and CDR2 is SYGVNS in the germline V gene. The CDR3 is CASSQGVYGDNEQFF. CDR3 bases: TGTGCCAGCAGTCAGGGGGTTTACGGGGACAATGAGCAGTTCTTC.

This clone has just a few counts. CDR3 residues: CASSETGLYGYTF. The DNA of the CDR3 is TGTGCCAGCAGTGAGACAGGACTCTATGGCTACACCTTC. The chain has TRBV6-6 and TRBJ1-2, with a possible D match to TRBD1 (6 bases). Germline CDR1 is MNHNY and CDR2 is SVGAGI (reference sequence). Trimming took 5 bases from V and 4 from J, leaving 11 bases between them. CDR3 length equals 13 residues.

V is TRBV27 and J is TRBJ2-1, with D perhaps matching TRBD2 (6 bases). CDR1 is MNHEY, CDR2 SMNVEV, per germline (reference sequence). The ends were cut back, 3 bases at V and 2 bases at J, with 11 bases in the middle. The CDR3 spans 15 residues. The CDR3 DNA follows: TGTGCCAGCAGTTTCAGGACTACCGCCTACAATGAGCAGTTCTTC. It codes for CASSFRTTAYNEQFF.

This rearrangement joins TRBV19 to TRBJ1-1; D unresolved. Germline V gives CDR1 LNHDA, CDR2 SQIVND (reference sequence). This CDR3 has 15 amino acids. Trimming left V 7 bases short and J 0 bases short, with 15 bases between. This CDR3 reads CASKAHGEMNTEAFF. In nucleotides, the CDR3 is TGTGCCAGTAAAGCCCACGGAGAGATGAACACTGAAGCTTTCTTT.

The chain has TRBV5-1 and TRBJ2-7; 11 bases agree with TRBD2. CDR1 SGHRS and CDR2 YFSETQ come from the germline V gene. The CDR3 spans 16 residues. J was trimmed by 5 bases and V by 1 base; bases with no gene match: 8. CDR3 bases: TGCGCCAGCAGCTTGTATAGCGGGGGGGCTTCCCACGAGCAGTACTTC. It translates to CASSLYSGGASHEQYF.

The CDR3 region has the DNA TGTGCCAGCAGCCAACAGGGCTACTATGGCTACACCTTC. This gives the protein CASSQQGYYGYTF. This sequence joins TRBV7-2 and TRBJ1-2, with D possibly matching TRBD1 (6 bases). The CDR3 sequence is 13 residues long. Trimming shortened V by 5 bases and J by 3 bases, and 10 bases separated the two germline ends. In germline, CDR1 is SGHTA, CDR2 FQGNSA.

This clone was seen a single time. The chain employs TRBV10-3 and TRBJ2-7; tentatively, D is TRBD2 (5 bases). Germline V CDR1 and CDR2: ENHRY, SYGVKD. The CDR3 totals 14 residues. V dropped 6 bases and J dropped 0 bases, with 12 bases sitting between them. The CDR3 here is CAIRMTGNSYEQYF. CDR3 DNA: TGTGCCATCAGAATGACCGGGAACTCCTACGAGCAGTACTTC.

The rearrangement uses TRBV28 and TRBJ2-3; 8 nucleotides align to TRBD2. V shed 9 bases, J shed 6 bases, and the junction held 8 bases outside the gene matches. From germline, CDR1 is MDHEN and CDR2 SYDVKM. This CDR3 has 13 residues. The CDR3 bases are TGTGCCAGTAGCGGGGAAGGGCCGGATACGCAGTATTTT. It yields the protein CASSGEGPDTQYF.

This chain connects TRBV29-1 to TRBJ1-2; D call uncertain. V gave up 3 bases and J gave up 0 bases, with 2 bases separating them. Germline values: CDR1 SQVTM, CDR2 ANQGSEA. This CDR3 spans 11 amino acids. The CDR3: CSVDSNYGYTF. The CDR3 DNA is TGCAGCGTTGACTCTAACTATGGCTACACCTTC.

This clone has just one count. The V call is TRBV5-4, the J call TRBJ1-4; TRBD1 might be the D (6 bases). The germline V gene encodes CDR1 SGHNT and CDR2 YYREEE (reference sequence). The CDR3 contains 15 residues. Trimming removed 1 base at V and 5 bases at J, with 12 bases between. CDR3 amino acids: CASSLIGQGNEKLFF. The CDR3 coding sequence is TGTGCCAGCAGCTTGATAGGGCAGGGGAATGAAAAACTGTTTTTT.

The chain has TRBV12-2 and TRBJ2-2; the D segment call TRBD2 is taken from the table without a DNA check. TRBV12-2 is annotated as a pseudogene. The CDR3 covers 20 residues. CDR3 nucleotides: TGTGCAAGTCGCTTACCCTACGGACCTCGGGGGGGCCAGAACACCGGGGAGCTGTTTTTT. It translates to CASRLPYGPRGGQNTGELFF.

The chain carries TRBV2 and TRBJ2-4; TRBD1 aligns across 7 bases. The germline V gene has CDR1 SNHLY and CDR2 FYNNEI. The CDR3 consists of 15 residues. V lost 6 bases and J lost 6; bases outside the gene matches: 11. CDR3 residues: CASSQTGPVGNIQYF. In DNA form, the CDR3 reads TGTGCCAGCAGCCAGACAGGGCCTGTCGGAAACATTCAGTACTTC.

The chain links TRBV5-4 to TRBJ2-3, with 9 positions matching TRBD2. The V gene end was trimmed by 4 bases and the J gene end by 2 bases; junction bases not matched to a gene: 5. Germline values: CDR1 SGHNT, CDR2 YYREEE (reference sequence). The length of the CDR3 is 15 residues. CDR3: CASSQTSGNTDTQYF. DNA of the CDR3: TGTGCCAGCAGCCAGACTAGCGGAAACACAGATACGCAGTATTTT.

This clone was picked up a small number of times. J is TRBJ2-2 and V is TRBV15, with D possibly being TRBD1 (5 bases). Deletions cut 6 bases from V and 6 bases from J, with 11 bases between. The V gene's germline CDR1 is LNHNV and CDR2 YYDKDF (reference sequence). CDR3 length: 13 residues. CDR3 amino acids: CATREGVAGELFF. In DNA, the CDR3 is TGTGCCACCAGAGAAGGGGTCGCCGGGGAGCTGTTTTTT.

The J gene is TRBJ2-5, the V gene TRBV7-2; 7 bases match TRBD2. The CDR3 sequence is 16 residues long. Germline assignment: CDR1 SGHTA and CDR2 FQGNSA. J lost 2 bases, V lost 3 bases, and 9 bases had no gene match. The CDR3 sequence: CASSFWGRGSQETQYF. CDR3 DNA sequence: TGTGCCAGCAGCTTTTGGGGGAGGGGTTCACAAGAGACCCAGTACTTC.

The J gene is TRBJ1-4, the V gene TRBV29-1, with 7 positions matching TRBD1. The length of the CDR3 is 15 residues. Trimming took 1 base from V and 8 from J; bases not matched to a gene: 10. The germline V gene encodes CDR1 SQVTM and CDR2 ANQGSEA. This chain's CDR3 is CSVEVEGGVSEKLFF. CDR3 in DNA: TGCAGCGTTGAAGTTGAAGGGGGCGTTTCGGAAAAACTGTTTTTT.

The V call is TRBV19, the J call TRBJ2-1; D not resolved. Germline values: CDR1 LNHDA, CDR2 SQIVND (reference sequence). This CDR3 is 12 amino acids long. Trimming cost V 3 bases and J 5 bases, with 5 bases left between them. The CDR3: CASSIGDNEQFF. In DNA form, the CDR3 reads TGTGCCAGTAGTATCGGAGACAATGAGCAGTTCTTC.

This chain joins TRBV5-3 and TRBJ1-5, with D unresolved. TRBV5-3 is classed as an ORF, of uncertain function. Deletions cut 1 base from V and 7 bases from J, with 9 bases between. CDR3 length: 13 amino acids. The chain's CDR3 is CARSLSCRQPQHF. CDR3 bases: TGTGCCAGAAGCTTGTCCTGCAGACAGCCCCAGCATTTT.

The genes are TRBV6-5 and TRBJ2-5, with a weak D call TRBD1 (6 bases). The CDR3 is 14 amino acids. Germline V gives CDR1 MNHEY, CDR2 SVGAGI. Trimming stripped 6 bases from V and 5 bases from J, with 16 bases between. CDR3 amino acids: CASRDTGSYETQYF. The CDR3 coding sequence is TGTGCCAGCAGGGATACAGGGAGTTACGAGACCCAGTACTTC.

The rearrangement joins TRBV6-1 to TRBJ2-7; 8 nucleotides agree with TRBD1. J lost 2 bases, V lost 10 bases, and 10 bases had no gene match. The CDR3 sequence is 14 residues long. CDR1 and CDR2 from the germline V gene are MNHNS and SASEGT. The CDR3 DNA reads as TGTGCCACCGATCCTGACAGGGGTACCTACGAGCAGTACTTC. Translation: CATDPDRGTYEQYF.

This clone was picked up one time. The rearrangement joins TRBV7-2 to TRBJ2-1; possibly TRBD2 for D (5 bases). V gave up 5 bases and J gave up 9 bases, with 17 bases separating them. The CDR3 covers 14 residues. CDR1 and CDR2 from the germline V gene are SGHTA and FQGNSA. CDR3 in amino acids: CASSVGGLEGEQFF. The DNA of the CDR3 is TGTGCCAGCAGCGTCGGCGGGCTCGAGGGTGAGCAGTTCTTC.

The rearrangement uses TRBV6-1 and TRBJ2-7, with TRBD1 matching 9 bases. CDR3 length equals 14 residues. The trim removed 9 bases at V and 9 bases at J, leaving 15 bases unmatched. Looked up from germline, CDR1 is MNHNS and CDR2 is SASEGT. As DNA, the CDR3 is TGTGCCAGTACCGCCCGGGACAGGGCCCCTCGGCAGTACTTC. It specifies CASTARDRAPRQYF.

The chain employs TRBV10-3 and TRBJ2-5; D is possibly TRBD2 (6 bases). The germline CDR1 and CDR2 sequences are ENHRY and SYGVKD. The CDR3 is 12 amino acids. V lost 5 bases, J lost 7 bases, and 11 bases lay in between. CDR3: CAISPGEGTQYF. In DNA form, the CDR3 reads TGTGCCATCAGTCCGGGGGAAGGGACCCAGTACTTC.

The chain links TRBV11-2 to TRBJ2-5, with TRBD2 as a possible D gene (5 bases). CDR1 is SGHAT and CDR2 is FQNNGV in the germline V gene. The ends were cut back, 2 bases at V and 4 bases at J, with 14 bases in the middle. The CDR3 runs to 15 residues. CDR3 residues: CASSLNSVDGETQYF. DNA for the CDR3: TGTGCCAGCAGCTTAAATAGCGTGGATGGAGAGACCCAGTACTTC.

This sequence joins TRBV5-1 and TRBJ2-7; 7 positions match TRBD1. The CDR3 is 14 amino acids. The V gene's germline CDR1 is SGHRS and CDR2 YFSETQ. V lost 4 bases and J lost 6; bases outside the gene matches: 10. The CDR3, as DNA: TGCGCCAGCAGCCCGGATGGACAGGCGGGCGAGCAGTACTTC. This encodes CASSPDGQAGEQYF.

The rearrangement joins TRBV5-4 to TRBJ1-2, with 10 bases fitting TRBD1. The germline V gene encodes CDR1 SGHNT and CDR2 YYREEE (reference sequence). The CDR3 contains 14 residues. Trimming cost V 6 bases and J 4 bases; bases outside gene matches: 6. CDR3 DNA: TGTGCCAGCATCGAGACAGGGGGCCTCTATGGCTACACCTTC. This codes for CASIETGGLYGYTF. Variable domain in full (rest from reference TRBV5-4 and TRBJ1-2): ETGVTQSPTHLIKTRGQQVTLRCSSQSGHNTVSWYQQALGQGPQFIFQYYREEENGRGNFPPRFSGLQFPNYSSELNVNALELDDSALYLCASIETGGLYGYTFGSGTRLTVV.

The chain joins TRBV5-1 to TRBJ1-2; D call uncertain. The V gene lost 5 bases and the J gene lost 1 base, with 12 bases spanning the gap. Germline V gene sequence: CDR1 SGHRS, CDR2 YFSETQ. CDR3 size: 14 residues. CDR3 bases: TGCGCCAGCAGGGAAACTAGAATTAACTATGGCTACACCTTC. It codes for CASRETRINYGYTF.

The chain recombines TRBV5-1 with TRBJ2-1; D call uncertain. CDR1 and CDR2 from the germline V gene are SGHRS and YFSETQ. Trimming stripped 1 base from V and 5 bases from J, with 4 bases between. CDR3 length equals 12 residues. The DNA for the CDR3 is TGCGCCAGCAGCTTGAGAGACAATGAGCAGTTCTTC. The encoded protein is CASSLRDNEQFF.